The source of this TCR beta chain is a study of blood T cells in healthy people across ages. On this clonotype itself: Its cognate antigen is unknown.

A sample-barcoded 5' primer and a J-beta primer mix were used in a second PCR of roughly 7 to 11 cycles. TCRdb independently ran MiXCR on the 5' RACE reads; one entry per CDR3 protein. The sample carries around 2 million distinct CDR3 sequences, roughly two fifths recorded once. With 0 bases removed from V and 6 bases from J, the gap between germline ends came to 16 bases. CDR1 is SGHRS and CDR2 is YFSETQ in the germline V gene. The CDR3 runs 16 residues. Points from the study as a whole: Long-lived donors had more naive CD4+ cells and higher diversity than aged donors.

The sample consisted of blood. This sequence originates from a human donor in good health. The chain recombines TRBV5-1 with TRBJ2-1; D call uncertain. The CDR3 bases are TGCGCCAGCAGCTTGGGGCAACCTTTTTACTCCAATGAGCAGTTCTTC. It encodes CASSLGQPFYSNEQFF.